Each of the 19 T cell receptor beta chains below was sequenced from the same sample in a study of T cells in Graves' hyperthyroidism and ophthalmopathy. TCR beta CDR3 regions were amplified from RNA. The HTBI primer set was used in a first-round RT-PCR of the TCR CDR3. TCRdb reprocessed the multiplex PCR reads with MiXCR, giving one entry per CDR3 protein. The sample has a few hundred thousand distinct CDR3 sequences, less than 25% seen once. Source material: blood. The receptor set was obtained from a man aged 18 to 29 with Graves' hyperthyroidism.

This clonotype was observed at least ten times. The CDR3 is CASSLGVAGGLPETQYF. CDR3 DNA sequence: TGTGCCAGCAGCTTAGGAGTCGCGGGGGGCCTCCCGGAGACCCAGTACTTC. The chain employs TRBV7-6 and TRBJ2-5; TRBD2 aligns across 8 bases. This CDR3 has 17 amino acids. J was trimmed by 5 bases and V by 1 base; bases with no gene match: 12. Germline V lookup: CDR1 SGHVS, CDR2 FNYEAQ. The full variable domain, rest sourced from reference TRBV7-6 and TRBJ2-5, is GAGVSQSPRYKVTKRGQDVALRCDPISGHVSLYWYRQALGQGPEFLTYFNYEAQQDKSGLPNDRFSAERPEGSISTLTIQRTEQRDSAMYRCASSLGVAGGLPETQYFGPGTRLLVL.

This clonotype came up many times. DNA for the CDR3: TGTGCCAGCAGCCCTCACAGGAGTTCCTACGAGCAGTACTTC. It codes for CASSPHRSSYEQYF. The genes are TRBV28 and TRBJ2-7, with TRBD1 as a possible D gene (5 bases). V shed 6 bases and J shed 1 base, with 13 bases lying between them. The CDR3 contains 14 residues. Germline CDR1 is MDHEN and CDR2 is SYDVKM.

This clonotype was counted a few times. The chain employs TRBV20-1 and TRBJ1-2; 7 bases are a match to TRBD1. From germline, CDR1 is DFQATT and CDR2 SNEGSKA (reference sequence). V was pared by 5 bases and J by 0 bases, with 6 bases of the junction left unmatched. The length of the CDR3 is 14 residues. The chain's CDR3 is CSAVQGITNYGYTF. In nucleotides, the CDR3 is TGCAGTGCTGTACAGGGGATCACTAACTATGGCTACACCTTC.

The sample holds many counts of this clonotype. The rearrangement uses TRBV12-3 or TRBV12-4 and TRBJ2-5; TRBD2 is a possible D gene (5 bases). The CDR3 is made up of 15 amino acids. Deletions cut 6 bases from V and 1 base from J, with 15 bases between. In DNA, the CDR3 is TGTGCCAGCAGCCTCGGCGGGCTGACCCAAGAGACCCAGTACTTC. Its protein product is CASSLGGLTQETQYF.

This clonotype turned up a few times. This rearrangement joins TRBV28 to TRBJ2-2; TRBD1 agrees at 9 bases. V dropped 6 bases and J dropped 5; count of bases not matched to a gene: 10. Germline V gene sequence: CDR1 MDHEN, CDR2 SYDVKM. The CDR3 extends over 16 amino acids. The CDR3 DNA reads as TGTGCCAGCAGCTCCCCCGGGACAGGGTTTACCGGGGAGCTGTTTTTT. It yields the protein CASSSPGTGFTGELFF.

In regard to this clonotype: With a much larger clone just one base away, this may be a read error. The rearrangement links TRBV20-1 to TRBJ1-5; D is perhaps TRBD1 (5 bases). The CDR3 spans 17 residues. The V gene's germline CDR1 is DFQATT and CDR2 SNEGSKA (reference sequence). This CDR3 reads CSARDFRDGGSNQPKHF. The DNA of the CDR3 is TGCAGTGCTAGAGACTTCAGGGACGGGGGAAGCAATCAGCCCAAGCATTTT.

The chain uses TRBV18 and TRBJ1-5, with no clear D. The V and J ends lost 1 base and 0 bases respectively, with 4 bases between them. This CDR3 has 14 residues. Germline loops: CDR1 KGHSH, CDR2 LQKENI. CDR3 region: CASSPQNSNQPQHF. DNA for the CDR3: TGTGCCAGCTCACCACAGAATAGCAATCAGCCCCAGCATTTT.

This clonotype occurred many times. The chain couples TRBV6-5 to TRBJ1-1; no clear D gene. V shed 5 bases and J shed 2 bases, with 12 bases lying between them. CDR3 size: 14 residues. Germline CDR1 reads MNHEY; CDR2 reads SVGAGI. The CDR3 DNA reads TGTGCCAGCAGTAGATCGCAAAGTAACACTGAAGCTTTCTTT. The encoded protein is CASSRSQSNTEAFF.

The genes are TRBV28 and TRBJ1-2; D possibly corresponds to TRBD1 (5 bases). V was shortened by 4 bases and J by 3 bases, with 12 bases between the two germline ends. The germline V gene has CDR1 MDHEN and CDR2 SYDVKM. This CDR3 has 14 amino acids. CDR3 nucleotides: TGTGCCAGCAGTTCCTCCGGGGGTGACTATGGCTACACCTTC. Protein sequence: CASSSSGGDYGYTF.

In its sample, this clonotype was seen a few times. V usage is TRBV29-1 and J usage is TRBJ2-5; maybe TRBD2 (6 bases). Germline-derived CDR1 and CDR2 are SQVTM and ANQGSEA. The CDR3 runs to 13 residues. Trimming took 7 bases from V and 1 from J, leaving 13 bases between them. DNA for the CDR3: TGCAGCGCCCGGACTACCATCCAAGAGACCCAGTACTTC. Protein sequence: CSARTTIQETQYF.

This clonotype was found many times. The rearrangement uses TRBV6-2 or TRBV6-3 and TRBJ1-5; no definite D call. The CDR3 sequence is 18 residues long. Germline V gives CDR1 MNHEY, CDR2 SVGEGT. Trimming pared 0 bases from V and 4 bases from J, leaving 19 bases between. The CDR3 DNA is TGTGCCAGCAGTTACTCGATCGGCACCGGTTCGAGAAATCAGCCCCAGCATTTT. Protein: CASSYSIGTGSRNQPQHF.

This clonotype came up a few times. Written as DNA, the CDR3 is TGTGCCACCGGGACAGCGACGAACACTGAAGCTTTCTTT. It specifies CATGTATNTEAFF. V and J are TRBV6-1 and TRBJ1-1; TRBD1 matches at 7 bases. The V gene end was trimmed by 10 bases and the J gene end by 1 base; junction bases not matched to a gene: 6. The CDR3 covers 13 residues. Per germline, CDR1 MNHNS and CDR2 SASEGT.

This clonotype occurred many times. The rearrangement uses TRBV30 and TRBJ2-2; D unclear. This CDR3 comprises 13 residues. CDR1 and CDR2 from the germline V gene are GTSNPN and SVGIG (reference sequence). Trimming stripped 3 bases from V and 1 base from J, with 6 bases between. CDR3: CAWSPGNTGELFF. As DNA, the CDR3 is TGTGCCTGGAGCCCAGGGAACACCGGGGAGCTGTTTTTT.

This clonotype was seen a few times. The rearrangement uses TRBV6-1 and TRBJ2-2; maybe TRBD1 (6 bases). Germline V lookup: CDR1 MNHNS, CDR2 SASEGT. Trimming took off 7 bases at V and 5 bases at J, with 20 bases between the two ends. The CDR3 totals 16 residues. CDR3 residues: CASTPQGPPRTGELFF. DNA for the CDR3: TGTGCCAGCACCCCACAGGGCCCTCCGAGAACCGGGGAGCTGTTTTTT.

There are many counts of this clonotype. The chain uses TRBV29-1 and TRBJ1-5; D unresolved. This CDR3 is 13 amino acids long. The V and J ends lost 2 bases and 3 bases respectively, with 8 bases between them. Germline V gene lookup returns CDR1 SQVTM and CDR2 ANQGSEA. The CDR3 sequence: CSVEQGPNQPQHF. CDR3 DNA sequence: TGCAGCGTTGAACAAGGGCCCAATCAGCCCCAGCATTTT.

There are a few counts of this clonotype. V is TRBV7-8 and J is TRBJ2-2; TRBD2 aligns across 7 bases. Germline CDR1 and CDR2: SGHVS and FQNEAQ. Trimming cost V 5 bases and J 6 bases; bases outside gene matches: 12. This CDR3 comprises 16 residues. CDR3 residues: CASSRTGREGSGELFF. In DNA form, the CDR3 reads TGTGCCAGCAGCCGGACGGGGAGGGAAGGGTCCGGGGAGCTGTTTTTT.

CDR3 nucleotides: TGTGCCAGTAGTATGAGGGGAAGCTACGAGCAGTACTTC. This sequence encodes CASSMRGSYEQYF. The chain has TRBV19 and TRBJ2-7; the D call may be TRBD1 or TRBD2 (5 bases each). Germline CDR1 LNHDA, CDR2 SQIVND (reference sequence). The CDR3 covers 13 residues. Trimming pared 3 bases from V and 3 bases from J, leaving 9 bases between.

This clonotype has a count of ten or more. The chain joins TRBV6-1 to TRBJ1-3; no definite D call. The germline CDR1 and CDR2 sequences are MNHNS and SASEGT. The V end was cut by 6 bases, the J end by 3 bases, with 15 bases between. The CDR3 length is 15 residues. CDR3 amino acids: CASRPALAGGNTIYF. The DNA of the CDR3 is TGTGCCAGCAGGCCCGCCCTGGCAGGTGGAAACACCATATATTTT.

Concerning this clonotype: This may be a read error: a much more frequent sequence differs by one nucleotide. The V gene is TRBV5-1, the J gene TRBJ2-7, with TRBD2 identical over 8 bases. V shed 0 bases and J 3 bases; nucleotides not matched to a gene: 5. In germline, CDR1 is SGHRS, CDR2 YFSETQ. The CDR3 consists of 15 residues. DNA for the CDR3: TGCGCCAGCAGCTTGGGAGCGGGGGTTCTCTACGAGCAGTACTTC. Its protein is CASSLGAGVLYEQYF.